What follows are 9 T cell receptor beta chains derived from one specimen sequenced in a study of human T cells and chemical hapten exposure. TCRdb reprocessed the RACE reads with MiXCR, giving one entry per CDR3 protein. The sample lists around 380,000 distinct CDR3 sequences, nearly 5% occurring once. Time point: patch test 1, 2 weeks after DPC sensitization. Described treatment: therapeutic diphenylcyclopropenone sensitization with weekly scalp DPC. The sample in question was whole blood, obtained in connection with sensitization to the hapten diphenylcyclopropenone (DPC). These TCRs come from a woman in her forties or fifties with alopecia areata. Some clones in this sample may be carry-over from other donors' samples.

Ten or more counts support this clonotype. The chain couples TRBV6-6 to TRBJ1-1; D gene uncertain. Germline assignment: CDR1 MNHNY and CDR2 SVGAGI (reference sequence). V lost 4 bases, J lost 1 base, and 13 bases lay in between. The CDR3 has 15 amino acids. The CDR3: CASSSPGDKNTEAFF. The CDR3 nucleotides are TGTGCCAGCAGTTCGCCCGGAGACAAGAACACTGAAGCTTTCTTT.

This clonotype was seen only a few times. This chain uses TRBV29-1 with TRBJ1-4; a weak D match, TRBD1 (6 bases). The CDR3 spans 13 residues. Germline V gene data show CDR1 as SQVTM and CDR2 as ANQGSEA. V lost 6 bases and J 8 bases, leaving 16 bases between the germline ends. Written as DNA, the CDR3 is TGCAGCGTCCCCGCGGGGGGCGAAGAAAAACTGTTTTTT. Translating gives CSVPAGGEEKLFF.

This clonotype was counted a few times. V and J are TRBV2 and TRBJ2-2, with 12 bases aligning to TRBD2. This CDR3 spans 16 amino acids. The germline gives CDR1 SNHLY, CDR2 FYNNEI. V gave up 2 bases and J gave up 5 bases; unmatched junction bases: 3. The CDR3 DNA is TGTGCCAGCAGTGAAAGTCTAGCGGGAGGGACCGGGGAGCTGTTTTTT. Protein product: CASSESLAGGTGELFF.

Many counts were recorded for this clonotype. The chain employs TRBV10-2 and TRBJ1-5; perhaps TRBD1 as D (5 bases). The CDR3 extends over 13 amino acids. V dropped 8 bases and J dropped 5 bases, with 13 bases sitting between them. Germline V gene lookup returns CDR1 WSHSY and CDR2 SAAADI. The CDR3 region has the DNA TGCGCCAGCTCAAGGGACCGTGATCAGCCCCAGCATTTT. This encodes CASSRDRDQPQHF.

The chain employs TRBV20-1 and TRBJ2-7; D gene ambiguous. V was shortened by 4 bases and J by 2 bases, with 24 bases between the two germline ends. Germline V gene lookup returns CDR1 DFQATT and CDR2 SNEGSKA (reference sequence). The CDR3 loop spans 17 amino acids. Here the CDR3 reads CSANRKTEVWSPYEQYF. In DNA form, the CDR3 reads TGCAGTGCTAACCGGAAAACTGAGGTATGGTCCCCCTACGAGCAGTACTTC.

The V and J genes are TRBV28 and TRBJ2-3; possible D gene TRBD1, 5 bases. CDR1 is MDHEN and CDR2 is SYDVKM in the germline V gene. The V end lost 10 bases, the J end lost 4 bases, and 12 bases lay between the germline ends. The CDR3 totals 12 residues. CDR3 DNA: TGTGCCACTGACAGCCCCCCAGATACGCAGTATTTT. As protein: CATDSPPDTQYF.

Many counts were recorded for this clonotype. The chain couples TRBV5-1 to TRBJ1-1; 7 bases fit TRBD1. This CDR3 contains 15 residues. Germline V gives CDR1 SGHRS, CDR2 YFSETQ. Germline trimming cut 1 base from V and 0 bases from J; bases unmatched to any gene: 3. CDR3 loop: CASSLSGTVNTEAFF. CDR3 bases: TGCGCCAGCAGCTTGTCCGGGACAGTGAACACTGAAGCTTTCTTT.

This clonotype occurred a few times. The chain is built from TRBV6-5 and TRBJ2-1, with 11 bases fitting TRBD2. This CDR3 region has 17 residues. The V segment lost 0 bases and the J segment 4 bases; nucleotides outside the gene matches: 5. Germline V gives CDR1 MNHEY, CDR2 SVGAGI. The CDR3 DNA follows: TGTGCCAGCAGTTACTCGGGTAGCGGGGGGGTATACAATGAGCAGTTCTTC. Its protein is CASSYSGSGGVYNEQFF.

This clonotype was observed a handful of times. J is TRBJ2-3 and V is TRBV12-3 or TRBV12-4; the D is unclear. The CDR3 spans 13 residues. The V end was cut by 3 bases, the J end by 4 bases, with 8 bases between. CDR3 bases: TGTGCCAGCAGTTTCAATCAAGCAGATACGCAGTATTTT. As protein: CASSFNQADTQYF.